Listed below are T cell receptor beta chains from one sample, sequenced in a study of cytomegalovirus exposure and HLA in healthy donors. This table comes from immunoSEQ multiplex PCR, and its TCRdb copy is limited to in-frame clones, with some not included. The sample records roughly 180,000 clones, 82% being singletons. The specimen was PBMCs. The receptors stem from a middle-aged man in good health and CMV-seronegative. The CDR3 runs from the conserved cysteine through the conserved F or W. A D gene is named only where the DNA matches it firmly. The size of a clone is reported for some rows only, either as once, few or many, or as a class for expanded clones.

d_call,clone_size,j_call,v_call,cdr3_aa
-,-,TRBJ1-1,TRBV6-5,CASTPGRHTEAFF
TRBD1,-,TRBJ1-2,TRBV4-3,CASSQAGGYGYTF
TRBD1,few,TRBJ2-1,TRBV25-1,CASSEIGGTGHNEQFF
-,-,TRBJ2-7,TRBV5-6,CASSRLYEQYF
TRBD2,-,TRBJ2-3,TRBV7-7,CASSVLAGSTDTQYF
TRBD2,-,TRBJ2-3,TRBV5-4,CASSLLRETDTQYF
-,-,TRBJ2-6,TRBV19,CASSIGRGASGANVLTF
-,once,TRBJ2-7,TRBV4-1,CASSLRSGAYEQYF
-,-,TRBJ2-3,TRBV6-6,CASSLMSTDTQYF
-,-,TRBJ2-1,TRBV7-9,CTSSPSRGNEQFF
TRBD2,-,TRBJ2-3,TRBV7-3,CASSLMASGRPTDTQYF
-,-,TRBJ1-6,TRBV12-2,CASRILRDRDSPLHF
TRBD2,-,TRBJ2-7,TRBV5-1,CASSSGLAGNVYEQYF
-,-,-,TRBV2,CASLKSYEQYF